The rows below give T cell receptor beta chains drawn from one sample of a study of shared clonotypes between healthy human individuals. The data were produced by immunoSEQ multiplex PCR, yet TCRdb's version contains in-frame clones alone and is incomplete. The sample yields a few million clones, 90% to 96% seen once. Sequenced material: naive CD4+ T cells sorted from blood. The receptors stem from a man between 18 and 35 years old in good health. Each CDR3 is given with its conserved first and last residue. The D gene is left open where the match is weak. For some rows the clone size is stated as once, few or many, or as a class when expanded; others skip it.

cdr3_length clone_size j_call d_call v_call cdr3_aa cdr3_nt
13 NA TRBJ2-5 NA TRBV9 CASSPQGQETQYF TGTGCCAGCAGCCCTCAGGGGCAAGAGACCCAGTACTTC
12 NA TRBJ1-2 NA TRBV6-1 CASSDRVHGYTF TGTGCCAGCAGTGACAGGGTACATGGCTACACCTTC
13 NA TRBJ2-7 TRBD2 TRBV2 CASSAGGSYEQYF TGTGCCAGCAGTGCCGGGGGGAGCTACGAGCAGTACTTC
13 NA TRBJ1-1 NA TRBV6-5 CASSRTGNTEAFF TGTGCCAGCAGTCGGACGGGAAACACTGAAGCTTTCTTT
13 NA TRBJ1-5 NA TRBV6-5 CASRDRGNQPQHF TGTGCCAGCAGGGACAGAGGCAATCAGCCCCAGCATTTT
14 NA TRBJ2-6 NA TRBV7-2 CASSLGGGANVLTF TGTGCCAGCAGCTTAGGGGGTGGGGCCAACGTCCTGACTTTC
15 NA TRBJ2-3 TRBD2 TRBV29-1 CSARSGGLGTDTQYF TGCAGCGCCAGAAGCGGGGGGTTGGGCACAGATACGCAGTATTTT
18 NA TRBJ1-2 NA TRBV18 CASSPPSVSGSNNYGYTF TGTGCCAGCTCACCACCCAGCGTGTCGGGGTCAAATAACTATGGCTACACCTTC
14 NA TRBJ2-2 NA TRBV6-5 CASRLQGDTGELFF TGTGCCAGCAGACTTCAGGGAGACACCGGGGAGCTGTTTTTT
14 NA TRBJ1-2 NA TRBV4-3 CASSQERRAHGYTF TGCGCCAGCAGCCAAGAAAGGAGGGCCCATGGCTACACCTTC
15 NA TRBJ2-5 NA TRBV5-6 CASSGTGLLEETQYF TGTGCCAGCAGCGGAACGGGGCTTCTCGAAGAGACCCAGTACTTC
13 NA TRBJ2-1 TRBD2 TRBV11-2 CASSIAGGNEQFF TGTGCCAGCAGCATAGCGGGAGGGAATGAGCAGTTCTTC
15 NA TRBJ1-5 NA TRBV21-1 CASSGRDRGHQPQHF TGTGCCAGCAGCGGCCGGGACAGGGGACACCAGCCCCAGCATTTT
21 NA TRBJ2-7 TRBD2 TRBV7-2 CASSLAQGRAVTSGRVGEQYF TGTGCCAGCAGCTTAGCGCAAGGAAGGGCAGTAACTAGCGGGAGGGTCGGCGAGCAGTACTTC
14 NA TRBJ2-1 NA TRBV5-1 CASSLYVSNNEQFF TGCGCCAGCAGCTTGTATGTATCCAACAATGAGCAGTTCTTC
15 NA TRBJ2-5 TRBD1 TRBV7-2 CASNSGTDNGGTQYF TGTGCCAGCAACTCCGGGACAGACAATGGGGGGACCCAGTACTTC
13 NA TRBJ2-1 TRBD2 TRBV6-4 CASSDESGDEQFF TGTGCCAGCAGTGACGAAAGCGGGGATGAGCAGTTCTTC
15 NA TRBJ1-2 NA TRBV5-1 CASSLGGGTDYGYTF TGCGCCAGCAGCCTTGGCGGGGGCACTGACTATGGCTACACCTTC
11 NA TRBJ1-1 NA TRBV20-1 CSAKVYTGAFF TGCAGTGCGAAAGTTTACACTGGAGCTTTCTTT
16 NA TRBJ2-7 TRBD2 TRBV9 CASSMGAGTSSYEQYF TGTGCCAGCAGCATGGGAGCGGGGACGTCCTCCTACGAGCAGTACTTC
14 NA TRBJ2-7 NA TRBV9 CASSSGGGVSEQYF TGTGCCAGCAGCTCCGGTGGGGGAGTCTCCGAGCAGTACTTC
16 NA TRBJ1-3 TRBD1 TRBV5-1 CASSLEGQGAGNTIYF TGCGCCAGCAGCTTGGAGGGACAGGGTGCTGGAAACACCATATATTTT
12 NA TRBJ2-7 NA TRBV19 CASSIGGYEQYF TGTGCCAGTAGTATAGGTGGATACGAGCAGTACTTC
14 NA TRBJ1-4 NA TRBV27 CASSFRQSNEKLFF TGTGCCAGCAGTTTTCGACAGTCTAATGAAAAACTGTTTTTT
14 few TRBJ1-5 NA TRBV18 CASSQGRGNQPQHF TGTGCCAGCTCACAGGGGAGAGGCAATCAGCCCCAGCATTTT